This is a list of T cell receptor beta chains from one sample in a study of T cell responses to AZD1222 COVID-19 vaccine. The protocol was immunoSEQ multiplex PCR, while the TCRdb copy is restricted to in-frame clones and leaves out a portion. This sample has 150,000 to 180,000 clones, with about 90% found just once. The sample in question was peripheral blood, obtained 28 days after the second AZD1222 dose. The origin of the receptors is an adult who received the AZD1222 COVID-19 vaccine. CDR3s include the opening cysteine and the closing phenylalanine or tryptophan. D genes are given only for firm matches. Part of the rows lack a size; the others show once, few, many or a class for expanded clones.

clone size,D gene,J gene,V gene,CDR3 DNA,CDR3 protein
NA,NA,TRBJ2-1,TRBV6-5,TGTGCCAGCAGTCAAATACTCGGCAATGAGCAGTTCTTC,CASSQILGNEQFF
NA,TRBD1,TRBJ1-1,TRBV6-5,TGTGCCAGCAGTCCGGGACAGAGATCTGAAGCTTTCTTT,CASSPGQRSEAFF
NA,NA,TRBJ2-7,TRBV6-2/TRBV6-3,TGTGCCAGCAGTTACGCCTACGAGCAGTACTTC,CASSYAYEQYF
NA,NA,TRBJ2-7,TRBV7-8,TGTGCCAGCAGCTTCTCCGCCCCCTCCTACGAGCAGTACTTC,CASSFSAPSYEQYF
few,NA,TRBJ1-1,TRBV19,TGTGCCAGTAGTATAAGGGGGGCGAACACTGAAGCTTTCTTT,CASSIRGANTEAFF
NA,NA,TRBJ2-1,TRBV7-9,TGTGCCAGCACCTCCCGGCTATCCTACAATGAGCAGTTCTTC,CASTSRLSYNEQFF
NA,NA,TRBJ1-5,TRBV24-1,TGTGCCACCAGTGATGGGAATCAGCCCCAGCATTTT,CATSDGNQPQHF
NA,NA,TRBJ2-1,TRBV5-4,TGTGCCAGCAGCTCCCTACAGGGCATAAGCAATGAGCAGTTCTTC,CASSSLQGISNEQFF
NA,NA,TRBJ2-1,TRBV6-2/TRBV6-3,TGTGCCAGCAGTTCCCAGAGAAGGGTGGAGACCTACAATGAGCAGTTCTTC,CASSSQRRVETYNEQFF
NA,TRBD2,TRBJ2-7,TRBV7-2,TGTGCCAGCAGCGTAACCGGGACTAGCGGGATGGAGCAGTACTTC,CASSVTGTSGMEQYF
NA,TRBD1,TRBJ2-5,TRBV28,TGTGCCAGCAGTTCCCAGGGGGCTGGGGAGACCCAGTACTTC,CASSSQGAGETQYF
NA,NA,TRBJ1-6,TRBV7-2,TGTGCCAGCAACCCATACAGGGATTCACCCCTCCACTTT,CASNPYRDSPLHF
NA,NA,TRBJ1-1,TRBV7-9,TGTGCCAGCAGCTTAGACAACACTGAAGCTTTCTTT,CASSLDNTEAFF
NA,NA,TRBJ1-4,TRBV4-1,TGCGCCAGCAGCCAAGAGAGCAGGCCTAATGAAAAACTGTTTTTT,CASSQESRPNEKLFF